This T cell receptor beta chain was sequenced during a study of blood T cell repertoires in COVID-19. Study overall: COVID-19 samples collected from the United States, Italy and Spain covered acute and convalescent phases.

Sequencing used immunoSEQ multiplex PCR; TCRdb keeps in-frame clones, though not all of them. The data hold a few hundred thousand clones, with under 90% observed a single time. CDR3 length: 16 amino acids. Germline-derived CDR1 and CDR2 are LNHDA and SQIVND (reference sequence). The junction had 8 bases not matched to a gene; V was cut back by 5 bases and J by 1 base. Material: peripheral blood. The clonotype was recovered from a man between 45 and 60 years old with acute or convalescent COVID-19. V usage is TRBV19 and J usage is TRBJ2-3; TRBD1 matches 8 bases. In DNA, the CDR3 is TGTGCCAGTAGTGCCACAGGGGGTTTTGGCACAGATACGCAGTATTTT. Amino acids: CASSATGGFGTDTQYF.